The rows below give T cell receptor beta chains drawn from one sample of a study of CD8 T cells in ankylosing spondylitis. TCRdb re-analysed the 5' RACE reads in MiXCR, keeping a single row per CDR3 protein. The data show about 360,000 distinct CDR3 sequences, with roughly 14% seen just once and 1.1% held by the top ten. Material for sequencing was blood, either unsorted or a sorted T cell fraction (not recorded which). The receptor set was obtained from a male donor with ankylosing spondylitis or in good health (not recorded which). Each CDR3 is given with its conserved first and last residue. A D gene is named only where the DNA matches it firmly. A clone size is listed for some rows: how often the clone was seen (once, few, many), or a class if it is expanded.

size: few
V: TRBV29-1
J: TRBJ1-2
D: NA
DNA: TGCAGCGTTCGAATCCAGGGCCGGGATGGCTACACCTTC
CDR3: CSVRIQGRDGYTF

size: NA
V: TRBV20-1
J: TRBJ2-1
D: NA
DNA: TGCAGTGCTAGAGATTTGGTCTCCTACAATGAGCAGTTCTTC
CDR3: CSARDLVSYNEQFF

size: NA
V: TRBV27
J: TRBJ1-1
D: NA
DNA: TGTGCCAGCAGTTCGTCCATGAACACTGAAGCTTTCTTT
CDR3: CASSSSMNTEAFF

size: NA
V: TRBV20-1
J: TRBJ2-3
D: NA
DNA: TGCAGTGGTCAGATTCGCGATACGCAGTATTTT
CDR3: CSGQIRDTQYF

size: NA
V: TRBV18
J: TRBJ2-1
D: NA
DNA: TGTGCCAGCTTTGGGGCGCTCGGATTCAATGAGCAGTTCTTC
CDR3: CASFGALGFNEQFF

size: NA
V: TRBV6-1
J: TRBJ2-1
D: NA
DNA: TGTGCCAGCAGGTCCCCCGGGACGCCGTACAATGAGCAGTTCTTC
CDR3: CASRSPGTPYNEQFF

size: NA
V: TRBV28
J: TRBJ2-5
D: TRBD2
DNA: TGTGCCAGCAACGATCGAGCGGGGGTAGAGACCCAGTACTTC
CDR3: CASNDRAGVETQYF

size: NA
V: TRBV7-2
J: TRBJ2-3
D: NA
DNA: TGTGCCAGCAGCTTAGTCCGGGACGGTACGCAGTATTTT
CDR3: CASSLVRDGTQYF

size: NA
V: TRBV20-1
J: TRBJ1-6
D: NA
DNA: TGCAGTGCTAGAATAGCGGGGAGCGGCTATAATTCACCCCTCCACTTT
CDR3: CSARIAGSGYNSPLHF

size: few
V: TRBV28
J: TRBJ2-7
D: NA
DNA: TGTGCCAGCAGGGTCACCAGCTACGAGCAGTACTTC
CDR3: CASRVTSYEQYF

size: few
V: TRBV5-1
J: TRBJ1-1
D: NA
DNA: TGCGCCAGCAGCTTGTTGGTTGGGGCAGGGCAGACTGAAGCTTTCTTT
CDR3: CASSLLVGAGQTEAFF

size: few
V: TRBV5-1
J: TRBJ2-7
D: NA
DNA: TGCGCCAGCAGCCGGCCGGACCACGAGCAGTACTTC
CDR3: CASSRPDHEQYF

size: many
V: TRBV7-9
J: TRBJ2-1
D: TRBD2
DNA: TGTGCCAGCAACCTAGCGGGGGCCGGGAATGAGCAGTTCTTC
CDR3: CASNLAGAGNEQFF